The 16 T cell receptor beta chains reported below all come from one sample, sequenced in a study of T cell repertoires in cytomegalovirus infection. One entry per CDR3 protein, called by TCRdb with MiXCR from the reads. The table includes roughly 60,000 distinct CDR3 sequences, roughly 32% detected once. No antigens are known for them. The source material was PBMCs, sequenced either directly or after in vitro stimulation (not recorded which). These receptors originate from a human donor in good health (CMV status not recorded). Some clones in this sample may be carry-over from other donors' samples.

This chain links TRBV4-3 with TRBJ2-1, with D unclear. Germline V CDR1 and CDR2: LGHNA, YSLEER. The length of the CDR3 is 11 residues. Trimming shortened V by 6 bases and J by 6 bases, and 6 bases separated the two germline ends. The CDR3 DNA is TGCGCCAGCAGGGCAGGCAATGAGCAGTTCTTC. Protein sequence: CASRAGNEQFF.

This chain links TRBV6-1 with TRBJ2-1, with 12 bases lining up with TRBD2. The CDR3 is 15 amino acids. V gave up 6 bases and J gave up 7 bases; unmatched junction bases: 7. Germline CDR1 MNHNS, CDR2 SASEGT. CDR3 amino acids: CASRTGTSGLNEQFF. The CDR3 nucleotides read TGTGCCAGCAGGACCGGGACTAGCGGGTTAAATGAGCAGTTCTTC.

This clonotype has more than one count but fewer than ten. The chain recombines TRBV6-6 with TRBJ1-5; D remains unclear. Trimming took 0 bases from V and 9 from J, leaving 9 bases between them. Germline V gives CDR1 MNHNY, CDR2 SVGAGI (reference sequence). The CDR3 runs 13 residues. CDR3 region: CASSYSPWRPQHF. The CDR3 DNA reads as TGTGCCAGCAGTTACTCACCGTGGAGGCCCCAGCATTTT.

The V call is TRBV6-5, the J call TRBJ2-7; D is uncertain. This CDR3 has 13 amino acids. Germline loops: CDR1 MNHEY, CDR2 SVGAGI. V was trimmed by 7 bases and J by 2 bases, leaving 12 bases between them. CDR3 amino acids: CASKGAGPYEQYF. Written as DNA, the CDR3 is TGTGCCAGCAAAGGCGCAGGTCCCTACGAGCAGTACTTC.

This clonotype showed up just a few times. This chain links TRBV10-3 with TRBJ1-2, with D perhaps matching TRBD1 (5 bases). This CDR3 has 13 residues. Between the trimmed V and J ends, which lost 8 bases and 8 bases, there was a span of 18 bases. Germline V gives CDR1 ENHRY, CDR2 SYGVKD. In DNA form, the CDR3 reads TGTGCCATCGCGCCGTCCAGGGAGTACGGCTACACCTTC. Translating it yields CAIAPSREYGYTF.

The rearrangement joins TRBV7-9 to TRBJ1-1; D uncertain. Trimming removed 3 bases at V and 2 bases at J, with 10 bases between. The germline V gene encodes CDR1 SEHNR and CDR2 FQNEAQ (reference sequence). This CDR3 has 14 residues. The CDR3 DNA follows: TGTGCCAGCAGCTTCGGCACCTTAAACACTGAAGCTTTCTTT. Protein sequence: CASSFGTLNTEAFF.

The V and J genes are TRBV4-3 and TRBJ2-7; D is undetermined. The CDR3 length is 13 residues. Trimming took off 2 bases at V and 6 bases at J, with 11 bases between the two ends. Germline loops: CDR1 LGHNA, CDR2 YSLEER. The CDR3 DNA follows: TGCGCCAGCAGCCAAACAAGGGCTCGCGAGCAGTACTTC. This gives the protein CASSQTRAREQYF.

The chain has TRBV5-5 and TRBJ1-2; D may be TRBD1 (6 bases). Germline lookup yields CDR1 SGHKS and CDR2 YYEKEE (reference sequence). The CDR3 contains 15 residues. Trimming stripped 2 bases from V and 7 bases from J, with 18 bases between. This CDR3 reads CASSFSPGVAGGYTF. The CDR3 DNA reads as TGTGCCAGCAGCTTTTCGCCAGGGGTCGCCGGTGGCTACACCTTC.

This clonotype has a handful of counts. The chain has TRBV4-1 and TRBJ2-7; 7 bases are shared with TRBD2. V shed 0 bases and J 3 bases; nucleotides not matched to a gene: 5. Germline CDR1 reads MGHRA; CDR2 reads YSYEKL. This CDR3 is built from 15 residues. The CDR3 DNA is TGCGCCAGCAGCCAAGAAAACGGGAGGAGCTACGAGCAGTACTTC. Its translation: CASSQENGRSYEQYF.

This clonotype was recorded a few times. The chain combines TRBV6-5 with TRBJ2-6; D not certain. The V gene lost 4 bases and the J gene lost 0 bases, with 4 bases spanning the gap. Germline loops: CDR1 MNHEY, CDR2 SVGAGI. CDR3 length: 14 amino acids. In DNA form, the CDR3 reads TGTGCCAGCAGTTCCCACTCTGGGGCCAACGTCCTGACTTTC. Residues: CASSSHSGANVLTF.

Ten or more counts support this clonotype. This rearrangement joins TRBV20-1 to TRBJ2-1, with 7 positions matching TRBD1. Germline-derived CDR1 and CDR2 are DFQATT and SNEGSKA (reference sequence). Losses at the gene ends were 5 bases for V and 5 bases for J; bases not matched to a gene: 12. The CDR3 totals 15 residues. The CDR3 reads CSAPPVDRFDNEQFF. The CDR3 nucleotides read TGCAGTGCTCCCCCCGTGGACAGGTTTGACAATGAGCAGTTCTTC.

The chain combines TRBV7-2 with TRBJ2-7; D is unresolved. The CDR3 totals 13 residues. CDR1 and CDR2 from the germline V gene are SGHTA and FQGNSA. Trimming left V 2 bases short and J 6 bases short, with 11 bases between. The CDR3 here is CASSLNGPCEQYF. The CDR3 DNA is TGTGCCAGCAGCTTAAATGGCCCCTGCGAGCAGTACTTC.

This clonotype appeared a few times. CDR3 sequence (DNA): TGCGCCAGCATGGAGGGATCGGGCTATGGCTACACCTTC. Translated: CASMEGSGYGYTF. The rearrangement uses TRBV5-1 and TRBJ1-2; D gene uncertain. The CDR3 consists of 13 residues. V lost 6 bases and J 4 bases, leaving 13 bases between the germline ends. Germline CDR1 reads SGHRS; CDR2 reads YFSETQ.

The chain uses TRBV11-3 and TRBJ2-2; D may match TRBD1 or TRBD2 (5 bases each). The CDR3 has 13 amino acids. V was pared by 2 bases and J by 6 bases, with 7 bases between. Germline V gene lookup returns CDR1 SGHNT and CDR2 YENEEA. The CDR3 here is CASSLMGAGELFF. Written as DNA, the CDR3 is TGTGCCAGCAGCTTAATGGGGGCCGGGGAGCTGTTTTTT. Full variable domain (rest looked up from reference TRBV11-3 and TRBJ2-2): EAGVVQSPRYKIIEKKQPVAFWCNPISGHNTLYWYLQNLGQGPELLIRYENEEAVDDSQLPKDRFSAERLKGVDSTLKIQPAELGDSAVYLCASSLMGAGELFFGEGSRLTVL.

This clonotype was detected a few times. The chain combines TRBV11-2 with TRBJ2-7; D perhaps matches TRBD2 (5 bases). This CDR3 comprises 13 residues. Trimming removed 5 bases at V and 3 bases at J, with 11 bases between. Germline CDR1 reads SGHAT; CDR2 reads FQNNGV. The CDR3 nucleotides are TGTGCCAGCAGCCGGCTGGAGGACTACGAGCAGTACTTC. Protein sequence: CASSRLEDYEQYF.

This clonotype was recorded a few times. This sequence joins TRBV12-3 or TRBV12-4 and TRBJ1-3, with D unclear. The CDR3 totals 11 residues. Trimming pared 2 bases from V and 6 bases from J, leaving 2 bases between. The CDR3 loop reads CASSLLNTIYF. Written as DNA, the CDR3 is TGTGCCAGCAGTTTACTAAACACCATATATTTT.